This T cell receptor (beta chain) was identified in a study of blood T cell repertoires in COVID-19. Study information: The United States, Italy and Spain provided the acute and convalescent COVID-19 samples.

As handled by the study authors: It was from reference gene primer amplification that nucleated cell counts were estimated. Using immunoSEQ multiplex PCR, the repertoire was profiled, and TCRdb retains in-frame clones only, with some absent. V, J and clone size derive from that table, while D and trimming were established from the DNA sequence. The table has 440,000 or so clones, 89% seen once. In germline, CDR1 is KGHSH, CDR2 LQKENI. The trim removed 3 bases at V and 3 bases at J, leaving 2 bases unmatched. This CDR3 contains 15 residues. The chain links TRBV18 to TRBJ2-7, with 13 bases identical to TRBD2. Input material: peripheral blood. This receptor was obtained from a woman aged 40 to 55 with COVID-19, enrolled during active disease. This chain's CDR3 is CASSPRTSGSYEQYF. Here the CDR3 DNA reads TGTGCCAGCTCACCGCGGACTAGCGGGAGCTACGAGCAGTACTTC.